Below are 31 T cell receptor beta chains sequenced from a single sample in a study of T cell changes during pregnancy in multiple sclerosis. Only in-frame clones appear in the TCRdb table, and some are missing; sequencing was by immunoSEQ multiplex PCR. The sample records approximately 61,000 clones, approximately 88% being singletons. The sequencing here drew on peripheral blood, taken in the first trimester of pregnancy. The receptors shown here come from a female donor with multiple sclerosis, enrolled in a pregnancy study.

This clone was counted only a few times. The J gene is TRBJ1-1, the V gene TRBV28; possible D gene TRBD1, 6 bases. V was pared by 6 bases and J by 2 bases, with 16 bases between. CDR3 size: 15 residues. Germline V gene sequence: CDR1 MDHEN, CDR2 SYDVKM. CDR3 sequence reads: CASRPQGQGNTEAFF. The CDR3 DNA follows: TGTGCCAGCAGGCCCCAGGGGCAGGGTAACACTGAAGCTTTCTTT.

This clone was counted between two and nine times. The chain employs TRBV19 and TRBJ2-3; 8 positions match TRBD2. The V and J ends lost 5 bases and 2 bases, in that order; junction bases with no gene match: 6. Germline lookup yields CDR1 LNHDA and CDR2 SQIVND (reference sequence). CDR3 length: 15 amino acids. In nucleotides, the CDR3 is TGTGCCAGTAGTCCTCGGGGGGGATTCACAGATACGCAGTATTTT. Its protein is CASSPRGGFTDTQYF.

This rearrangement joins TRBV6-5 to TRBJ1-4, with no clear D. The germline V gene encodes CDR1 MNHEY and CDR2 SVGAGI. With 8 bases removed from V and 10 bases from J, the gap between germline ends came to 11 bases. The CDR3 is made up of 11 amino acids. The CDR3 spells CASRGYGKLFF. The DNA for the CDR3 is TGTGCCAGCCGGGGTTACGGAAAACTGTTTTTT.

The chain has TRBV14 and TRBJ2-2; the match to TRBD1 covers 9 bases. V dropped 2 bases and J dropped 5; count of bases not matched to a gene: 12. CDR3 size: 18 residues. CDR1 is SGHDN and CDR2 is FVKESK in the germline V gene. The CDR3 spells CASSQLRDRDFLTGELFF. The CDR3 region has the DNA TGTGCCAGCAGCCAACTCCGGGACAGGGATTTCCTAACCGGGGAGCTGTTTTTT.

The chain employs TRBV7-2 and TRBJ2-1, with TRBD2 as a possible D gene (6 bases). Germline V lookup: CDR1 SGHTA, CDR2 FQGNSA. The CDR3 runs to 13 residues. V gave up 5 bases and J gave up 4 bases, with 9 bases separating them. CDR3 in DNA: TGTGCCAGCAGCCTGGACTATTACAATGAGCAGTTCTTC. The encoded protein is CASSLDYYNEQFF.

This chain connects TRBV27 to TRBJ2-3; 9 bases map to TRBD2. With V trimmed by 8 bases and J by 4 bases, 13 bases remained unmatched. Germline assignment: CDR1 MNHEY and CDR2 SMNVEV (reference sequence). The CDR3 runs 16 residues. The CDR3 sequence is CASRPGLATGADTQYF. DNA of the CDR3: TGTGCCAGCCGACCGGGACTAGCTACAGGGGCAGATACGCAGTATTTT.

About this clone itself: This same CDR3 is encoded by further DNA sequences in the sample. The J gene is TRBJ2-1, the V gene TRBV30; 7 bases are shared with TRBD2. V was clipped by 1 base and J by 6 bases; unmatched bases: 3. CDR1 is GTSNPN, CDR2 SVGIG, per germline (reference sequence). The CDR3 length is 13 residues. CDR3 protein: CAWSGLAANEQFF. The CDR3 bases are TGTGCCTGGAGTGGGCTAGCGGCCAATGAGCAGTTCTTC.

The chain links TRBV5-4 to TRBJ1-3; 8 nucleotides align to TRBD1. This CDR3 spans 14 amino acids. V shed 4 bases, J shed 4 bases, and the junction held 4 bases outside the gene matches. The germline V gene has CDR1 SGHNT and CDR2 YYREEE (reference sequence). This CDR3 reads CASSRQGSGNTIYF. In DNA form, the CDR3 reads TGTGCCAGCAGCCGACAGGGGTCCGGAAACACCATATATTTT.

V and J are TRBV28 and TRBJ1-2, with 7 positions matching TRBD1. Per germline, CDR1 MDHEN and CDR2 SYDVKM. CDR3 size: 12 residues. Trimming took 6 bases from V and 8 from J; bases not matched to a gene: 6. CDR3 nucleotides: TGTGCCAGCAGGGGGACAGCAGGCGGCTACACCTTC. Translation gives CASRGTAGGYTF.

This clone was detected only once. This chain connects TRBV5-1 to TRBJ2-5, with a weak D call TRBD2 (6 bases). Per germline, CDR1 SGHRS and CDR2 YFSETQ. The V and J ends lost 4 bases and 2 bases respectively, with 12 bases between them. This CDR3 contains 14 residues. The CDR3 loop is CASSRDWRQETQYF. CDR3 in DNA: TGCGCCAGCAGCCGGGACTGGAGACAAGAGACCCAGTACTTC.

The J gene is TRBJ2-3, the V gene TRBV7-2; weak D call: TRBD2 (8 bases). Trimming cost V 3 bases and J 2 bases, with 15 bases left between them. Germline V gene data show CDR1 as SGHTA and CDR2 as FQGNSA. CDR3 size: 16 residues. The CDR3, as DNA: TGTGCCAGCAGCTTGGGACTAGGGACAGACACAGATACGCAGTATTTT. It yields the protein CASSLGLGTDTDTQYF.

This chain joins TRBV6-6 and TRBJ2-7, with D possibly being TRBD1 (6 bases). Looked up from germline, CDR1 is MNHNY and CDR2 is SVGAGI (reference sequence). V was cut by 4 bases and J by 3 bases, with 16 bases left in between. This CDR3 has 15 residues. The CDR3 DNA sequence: TGTGCCAGCAGTTCGCGACAGGAGATCATCTACGAGCAGTACTTC. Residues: CASSSRQEIIYEQYF.

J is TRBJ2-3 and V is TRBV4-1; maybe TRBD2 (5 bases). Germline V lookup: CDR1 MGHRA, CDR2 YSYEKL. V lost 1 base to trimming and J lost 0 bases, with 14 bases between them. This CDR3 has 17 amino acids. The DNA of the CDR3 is TGCGCCAGCAGCCAAGCTCATCGGACTCAGAGCACAGATACGCAGTATTTT. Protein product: CASSQAHRTQSTDTQYF.

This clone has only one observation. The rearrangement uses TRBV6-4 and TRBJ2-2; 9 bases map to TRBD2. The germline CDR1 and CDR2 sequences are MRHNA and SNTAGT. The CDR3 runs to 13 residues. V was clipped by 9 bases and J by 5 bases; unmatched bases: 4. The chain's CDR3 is CASSGSETGELFF. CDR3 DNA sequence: TGTGCCAGTAGCGGGAGTGAAACCGGGGAGCTGTTTTTT.

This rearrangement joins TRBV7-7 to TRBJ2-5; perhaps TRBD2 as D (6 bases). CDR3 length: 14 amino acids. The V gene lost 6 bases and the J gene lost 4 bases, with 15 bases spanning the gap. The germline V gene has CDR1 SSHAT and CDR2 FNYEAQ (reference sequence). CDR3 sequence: CASSSGASVETQYF. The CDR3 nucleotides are TGTGCCAGCAGTTCTGGGGCTAGCGTAGAGACCCAGTACTTC.

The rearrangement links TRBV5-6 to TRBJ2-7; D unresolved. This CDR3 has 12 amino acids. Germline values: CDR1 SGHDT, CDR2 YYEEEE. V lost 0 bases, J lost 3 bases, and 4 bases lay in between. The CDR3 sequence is CASSLDLYEQYF. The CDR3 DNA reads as TGTGCCAGCAGCTTGGATCTCTACGAGCAGTACTTC.

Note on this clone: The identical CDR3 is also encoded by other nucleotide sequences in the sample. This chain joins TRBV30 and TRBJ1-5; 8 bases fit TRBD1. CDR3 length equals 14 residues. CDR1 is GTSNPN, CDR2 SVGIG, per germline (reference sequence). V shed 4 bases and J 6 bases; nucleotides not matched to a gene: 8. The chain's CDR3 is CAWTDRAGSQPQHF. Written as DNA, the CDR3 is TGTGCCTGGACGGACAGGGCCGGGAGTCAGCCCCAGCATTTT.

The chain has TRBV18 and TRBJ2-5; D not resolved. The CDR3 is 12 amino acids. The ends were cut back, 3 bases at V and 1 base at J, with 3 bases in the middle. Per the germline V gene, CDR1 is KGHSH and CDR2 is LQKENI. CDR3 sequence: CASSPLQETQYF. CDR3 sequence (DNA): TGTGCCAGCTCACCTCTCCAAGAGACCCAGTACTTC.

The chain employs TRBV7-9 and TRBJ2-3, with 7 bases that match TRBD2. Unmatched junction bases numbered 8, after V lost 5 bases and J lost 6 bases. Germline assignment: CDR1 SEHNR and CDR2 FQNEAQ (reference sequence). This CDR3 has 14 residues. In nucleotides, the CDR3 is TGTGCCAGCAGCCGCGGACTAGATCGGGATACGCAGTATTTT. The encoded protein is CASSRGLDRDTQYF.

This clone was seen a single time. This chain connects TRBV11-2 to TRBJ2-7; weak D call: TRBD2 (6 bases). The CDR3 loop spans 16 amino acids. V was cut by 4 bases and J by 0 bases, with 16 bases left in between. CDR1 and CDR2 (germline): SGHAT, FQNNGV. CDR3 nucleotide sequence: TGTGCCAGCAGCTGGGGAGGACCGACACTCTCCTACGAGCAGTACTTC. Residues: CASSWGGPTLSYEQYF.

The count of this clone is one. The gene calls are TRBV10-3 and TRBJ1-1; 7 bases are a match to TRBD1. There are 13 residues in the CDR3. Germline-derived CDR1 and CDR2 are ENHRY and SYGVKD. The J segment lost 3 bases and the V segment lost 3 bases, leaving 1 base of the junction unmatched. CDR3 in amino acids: CAISDRGDTEAFF. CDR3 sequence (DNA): TGTGCCATCAGTGACAGGGGGGACACTGAAGCTTTCTTT.

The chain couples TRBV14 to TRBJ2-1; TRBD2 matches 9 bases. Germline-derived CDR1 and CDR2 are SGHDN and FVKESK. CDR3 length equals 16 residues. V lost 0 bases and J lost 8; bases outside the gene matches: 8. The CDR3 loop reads CASSQDASGRRYEQFF. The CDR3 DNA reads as TGTGCCAGCAGCCAAGATGCGAGCGGGAGGAGATATGAGCAGTTCTTC.

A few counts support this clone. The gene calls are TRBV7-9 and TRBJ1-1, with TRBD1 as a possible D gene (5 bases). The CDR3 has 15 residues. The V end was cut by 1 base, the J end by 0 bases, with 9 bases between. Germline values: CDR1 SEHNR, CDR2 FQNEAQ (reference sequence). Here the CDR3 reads CASSLGQTMNTEAFF. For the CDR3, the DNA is TGTGCCAGCAGCTTAGGACAGACCATGAACACTGAAGCTTTCTTT.

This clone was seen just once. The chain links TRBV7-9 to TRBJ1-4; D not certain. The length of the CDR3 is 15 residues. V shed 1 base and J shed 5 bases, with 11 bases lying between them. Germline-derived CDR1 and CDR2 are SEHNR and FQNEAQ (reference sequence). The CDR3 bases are TGTGCCAGCAGCTTAGTGTCAGGCCAAAATGAAAAACTGTTTTTT. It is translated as CASSLVSGQNEKLFF.

CDR3 sequence (DNA): TGTGCCAGTAGTAGGGCGCCGGGGAGGGAGACCCAGTACTTC. Its protein product is CASSRAPGRETQYF. The chain links TRBV19 to TRBJ2-5; D is possibly TRBD2 (6 bases). The length of the CDR3 is 14 residues. Deletions cut 4 bases from V and 5 bases from J, with 14 bases between. Germline CDR1 and CDR2: LNHDA and SQIVND (reference sequence).

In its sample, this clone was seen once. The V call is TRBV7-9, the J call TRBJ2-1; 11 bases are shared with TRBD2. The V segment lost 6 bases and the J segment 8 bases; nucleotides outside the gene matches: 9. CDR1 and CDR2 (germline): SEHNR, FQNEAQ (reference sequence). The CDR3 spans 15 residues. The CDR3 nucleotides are TGTGCCAGCAGTCCCACTAGCGGGAGAGGGTATGAGCAGTTCTTC. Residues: CASSPTSGRGYEQFF.

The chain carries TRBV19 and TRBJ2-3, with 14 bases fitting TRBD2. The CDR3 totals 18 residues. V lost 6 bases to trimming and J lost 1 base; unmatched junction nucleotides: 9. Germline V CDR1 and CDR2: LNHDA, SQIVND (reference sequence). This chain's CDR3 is CASSRGTSGSLGTDTQYF. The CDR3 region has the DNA TGTGCCAGTAGCCGCGGGACTAGCGGGAGTTTAGGCACAGATACGCAGTATTTT.

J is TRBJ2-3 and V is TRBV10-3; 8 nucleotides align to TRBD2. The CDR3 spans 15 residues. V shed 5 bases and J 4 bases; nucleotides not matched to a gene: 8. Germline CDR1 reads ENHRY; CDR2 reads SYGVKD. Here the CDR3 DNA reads TGTGCCATCAGTCCCGGGACTAGAGACGCAGATACGCAGTATTTT. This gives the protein CAISPGTRDADTQYF.

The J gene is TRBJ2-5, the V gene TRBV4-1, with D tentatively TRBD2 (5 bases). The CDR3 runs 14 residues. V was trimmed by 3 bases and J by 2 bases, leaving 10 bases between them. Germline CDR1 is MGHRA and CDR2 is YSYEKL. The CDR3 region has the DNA TGCGCCAGCAGCCAGGGGAGAACTCAAGAGACCCAGTACTTC. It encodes CASSQGRTQETQYF.

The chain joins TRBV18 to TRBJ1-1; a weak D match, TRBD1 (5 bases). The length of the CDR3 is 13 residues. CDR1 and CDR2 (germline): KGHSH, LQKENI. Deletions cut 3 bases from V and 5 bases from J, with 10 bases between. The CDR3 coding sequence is TGTGCCAGCTCACCGGGGGGGGAAACTGAAGCTTTCTTT. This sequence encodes CASSPGGETEAFF.

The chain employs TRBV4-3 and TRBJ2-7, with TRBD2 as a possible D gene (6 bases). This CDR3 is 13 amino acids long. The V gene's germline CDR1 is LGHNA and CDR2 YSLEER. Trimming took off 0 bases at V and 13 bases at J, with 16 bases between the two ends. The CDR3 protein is CASSQDQWRDKYF. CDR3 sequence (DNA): TGCGCCAGCAGCCAAGATCAGTGGCGGGATAAATACTTC.